The 18 T cell receptor beta chains listed next were all sequenced from one sample in a study of T cells after posttransplantation cyclophosphamide. Method: immunoSEQ multiplex PCR; TCRdb's copy keeps in-frame clones and lacks some. The sample contains tens of thousands of clones, about 86% of which appear only once. The sequenced sample was PBMCs. Receptor source: a man aged 30 to 39 with a blood cancer, CMV-positive, and with a related stem cell donor.

This clone showed up just a few times. The chain recombines TRBV2 with TRBJ1-1; D is ambiguous. Germline V gives CDR1 SNHLY, CDR2 FYNNEI. The CDR3 consists of 13 residues. With 5 bases removed from V and 2 bases from J, the gap between germline ends came to 9 bases. CDR3 sequence: CASSRGYNTEAFF. The CDR3 DNA reads as TGTGCCAGCAGTCGCGGCTATAACACTGAAGCTTTCTTT.

This clone was seen once. J is TRBJ2-5 and V is TRBV18, with 9 nucleotides matching TRBD2. The CDR3 loop spans 15 amino acids. Germline V gene lookup returns CDR1 KGHSH and CDR2 LQKENI. V lost 1 base, J lost 5 bases, and 5 bases stayed unmatched. The CDR3 DNA follows: TGTGCCAGCTCACCACTAGCGGGAGCCTTTGAGACCCAGTACTTC. Translation: CASSPLAGAFETQYF.

The CDR3, as DNA: TGTGCCAGCATAGTTGGACTCAATCAGCCCCAGCATTTT. Protein sequence: CASIVGLNQPQHF. The V gene is TRBV6-1, the J gene TRBJ1-5, with D unclear. The CDR3 spans 13 residues. CDR1 MNHNS and CDR2 SASEGT come from the germline V gene. Trimming took 7 bases from V and 3 from J, leaving 10 bases between them.

The chain links TRBV4-1 to TRBJ2-5; possible D gene TRBD1, 6 bases. Germline CDR1 MGHRA, CDR2 YSYEKL. Trimming stripped 3 bases from V and 2 bases from J, with 16 bases between. This CDR3 region has 16 residues. The CDR3 spells CASSHEDSNIQETQYF. Written as DNA, the CDR3 is TGCGCCAGCAGCCACGAGGACAGCAATATTCAAGAGACCCAGTACTTC.

This clone turned up a few times. The chain combines TRBV6-6 with TRBJ2-7, with 9 bases lining up with TRBD1. The length of the CDR3 is 15 residues. Unmatched junction bases numbered 4, after V lost 2 bases and J lost 2 bases. Germline CDR1 is MNHNY and CDR2 is SVGAGI (reference sequence). The DNA of the CDR3 is TGTGCCAGCAGTTACAGGGGACAGGGTACCTACGAGCAGTACTTC. The encoded protein is CASSYRGQGTYEQYF.

This chain joins TRBV5-3 and TRBJ2-2; 7 nucleotides agree with TRBD1. TRBV5-3 is an ORF for which the function is uncertain. This CDR3 has 17 amino acids. With 4 bases clipped from V and 5 bases from J, the junction kept 14 bases outside the gene matches. This CDR3 is CARSGSRVRGKTGELFF. The CDR3 DNA follows: TGTGCCAGAAGCGGATCAAGAGTCAGGGGGAAGACCGGGGAGCTGTTTTTT.

The chain couples TRBV7-2 to TRBJ2-5; the match to TRBD2 covers 8 bases. V was clipped by 1 base and J by 4 bases; unmatched bases: 14. CDR3 length: 18 residues. CDR1 and CDR2 (germline): SGHTA, FQGNSA. CDR3 region: CASSLVRSRTSSAETQYF. The DNA for the CDR3 is TGTGCCAGCAGCTTAGTTAGATCTCGGACTAGCTCTGCAGAGACCCAGTACTTC.

This clone appeared a single time. The chain is built from TRBV7-2 and TRBJ2-2, with 11 bases lining up with TRBD2. The CDR3 contains 14 residues. From germline, CDR1 is SGHTA and CDR2 FQGNSA. V was pared by 6 bases and J by 6 bases, with 3 bases of the junction left unmatched. In nucleotides, the CDR3 is TGTGCCAGCAGGAATAGCGGGAGGGCCGGGGAGCTGTTTTTT. Its translation is CASRNSGRAGELFF.

J is TRBJ2-1 and V is TRBV5-1; 10 nucleotides match TRBD2. Germline lookup yields CDR1 SGHRS and CDR2 YFSETQ. V lost 0 bases, J lost 2 bases, and 5 bases stayed unmatched. CDR3 size: 17 residues. CDR3 sequence (DNA): TGCGCCAGCAGCTTGGAGGCGACTAGCGGGCCCTACAATGAGCAGTTCTTC. Translating it yields CASSLEATSGPYNEQFF. The whole variable domain, filled in from reference TRBV5-1 and TRBJ2-1, reads KAGVTQTPRYLIKTRGQQVTLSCSPISGHRSVSWYQQTPGQGLQFLFEYFSETQRNKGNFPGRFSGRQFSNSRSEMNVSTLELGDSALYLCASSLEATSGPYNEQFFGPGTRLTVL.

The DNA for the CDR3 is TGTGCCAGCAGTTTTGACACGGCCAACACCGGGGAGCTGTTTTTT. This codes for CASSFDTANTGELFF. This chain uses TRBV28 with TRBJ2-2; D uncertain. The CDR3 sequence is 15 residues long. The V and J ends lost 3 bases and 2 bases respectively, with 10 bases between them. Germline loops: CDR1 MDHEN, CDR2 SYDVKM.

The genes are TRBV7-9 and TRBJ1-1; D not resolved. This CDR3 contains 13 residues. The germline CDR1 and CDR2 sequences are SEHNR and FQNEAQ (reference sequence). Trimming removed 1 base at V and 1 base at J, with 4 bases between. The DNA of the CDR3 is TGTGCCAGCAGCTTAGAAGCGAACACTGAAGCTTTCTTT. Its translation is CASSLEANTEAFF.

The rearrangement joins TRBV5-1 to TRBJ2-7, with D tentatively TRBD1 (6 bases). CDR1 and CDR2 (germline): SGHRS, YFSETQ. The CDR3 has 15 amino acids. V shed 7 bases and J shed 2 bases, with 19 bases lying between them. The CDR3 bases are TGCGCCAGCCCGTCTAGGGGACAAGACCCCTACGAGCAGTACTTC. It is translated as CASPSRGQDPYEQYF.

This clone was seen once. V gene TRBV9 combines with J gene TRBJ2-1; perhaps TRBD1 as D (6 bases). The CDR3 is made up of 16 amino acids. The germline CDR1 and CDR2 sequences are SGDLS and YYNGEE. The V end was cut by 5 bases, the J end by 3 bases, with 18 bases between. The CDR3: CASRGEKGQNYNEQFF. DNA for the CDR3: TGTGCCAGCAGAGGGGAGAAAGGACAGAACTACAATGAGCAGTTCTTC.

The V and J genes are TRBV30 and TRBJ1-6; D call uncertain. V dropped 3 bases and J dropped 7 bases, with 19 bases sitting between them. The CDR3 length is 16 residues. In germline, CDR1 is GTSNPN, CDR2 SVGIG (reference sequence). The CDR3 loop reads CAWRKASTTANSPLHF. The CDR3 region has the DNA TGTGCCTGGAGAAAAGCCTCGACAACTGCGAATTCACCCCTCCACTTT.

The rearrangement uses TRBV7-9 and TRBJ2-5; 9 bases fit TRBD2. Germline assignment: CDR1 SEHNR and CDR2 FQNEAQ (reference sequence). CDR3 length equals 14 residues. V was clipped by 3 bases and J by 5 bases; unmatched bases: 4. The CDR3 bases are TGTGCCAGCAGCTTTAGCGGGAGTAGGGAGACCCAGTACTTC. Its protein product is CASSFSGSRETQYF.

V usage is TRBV28 and J usage is TRBJ2-7; 8 bases match TRBD1. The CDR3 is made up of 14 amino acids. Germline V gives CDR1 MDHEN, CDR2 SYDVKM. J was trimmed by 6 bases and V by 2 bases; bases with no gene match: 6. DNA of the CDR3: TGTGCCAGCAGTTTACCTCAGACAGGGGTCGAGCAGTACTTC. This codes for CASSLPQTGVEQYF.

V gene TRBV5-1 combines with J gene TRBJ2-5; possible D gene TRBD1, 6 bases. The germline CDR1 and CDR2 sequences are SGHRS and YFSETQ. Trimming removed 2 bases from V and 5 bases from J, with 16 bases in between. The CDR3 contains 15 residues. CDR3 region: CASSFYTGSSETQYF. The CDR3 DNA sequence: TGCGCCAGCAGCTTTTATACAGGGAGTTCGGAGACCCAGTACTTC.

The chain is built from TRBV5-8 and TRBJ1-5, with a tentative D call TRBD1 (6 bases). The CDR3 is 16 amino acids. The V and J ends lost 4 bases and 1 base respectively, with 15 bases between them. CDR1 is SGHTS, CDR2 YDEGEE, per germline. The CDR3 spells CASSHSEDRSNQPQHF. The CDR3 DNA sequence: TGTGCCAGCAGCCATAGCGAAGACAGGAGCAATCAGCCCCAGCATTTT.